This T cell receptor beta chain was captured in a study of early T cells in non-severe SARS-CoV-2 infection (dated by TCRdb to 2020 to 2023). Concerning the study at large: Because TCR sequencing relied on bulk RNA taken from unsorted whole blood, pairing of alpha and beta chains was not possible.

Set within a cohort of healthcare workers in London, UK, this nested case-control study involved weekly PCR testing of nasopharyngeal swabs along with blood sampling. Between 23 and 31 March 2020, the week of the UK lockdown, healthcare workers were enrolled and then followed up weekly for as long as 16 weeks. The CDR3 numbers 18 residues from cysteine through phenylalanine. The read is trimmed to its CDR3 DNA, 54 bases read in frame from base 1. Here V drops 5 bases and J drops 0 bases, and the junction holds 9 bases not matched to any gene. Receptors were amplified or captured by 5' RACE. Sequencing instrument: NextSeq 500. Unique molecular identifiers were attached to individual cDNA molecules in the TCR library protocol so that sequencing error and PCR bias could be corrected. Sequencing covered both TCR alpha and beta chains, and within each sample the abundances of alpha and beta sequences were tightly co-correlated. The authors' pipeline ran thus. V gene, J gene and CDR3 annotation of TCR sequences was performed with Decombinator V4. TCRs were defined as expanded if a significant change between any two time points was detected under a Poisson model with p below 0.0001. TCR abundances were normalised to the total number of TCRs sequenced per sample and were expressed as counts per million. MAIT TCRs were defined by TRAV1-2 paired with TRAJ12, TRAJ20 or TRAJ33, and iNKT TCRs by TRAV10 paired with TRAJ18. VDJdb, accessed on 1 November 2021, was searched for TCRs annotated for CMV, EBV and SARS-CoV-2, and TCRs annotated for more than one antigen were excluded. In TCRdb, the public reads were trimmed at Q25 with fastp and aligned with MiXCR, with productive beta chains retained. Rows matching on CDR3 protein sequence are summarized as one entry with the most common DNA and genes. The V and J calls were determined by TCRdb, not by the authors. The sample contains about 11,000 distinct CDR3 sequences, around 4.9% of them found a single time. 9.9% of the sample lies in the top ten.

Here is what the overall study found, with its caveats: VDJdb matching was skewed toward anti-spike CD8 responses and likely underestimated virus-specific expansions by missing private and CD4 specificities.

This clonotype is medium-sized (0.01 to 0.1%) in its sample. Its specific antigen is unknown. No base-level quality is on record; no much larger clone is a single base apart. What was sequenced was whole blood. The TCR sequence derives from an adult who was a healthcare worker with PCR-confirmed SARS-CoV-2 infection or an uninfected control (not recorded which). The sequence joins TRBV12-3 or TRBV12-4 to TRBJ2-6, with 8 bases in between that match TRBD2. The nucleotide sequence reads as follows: TGTGCCAGCAGTCCCTTCGGGGGGGGCCTCTCTGGGGCCAACGTCCTGACTTTC. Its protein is CASSPFGGGLSGANVLTF.